The 3 T cell receptor beta chains given below trace back to one sample, sequenced in a study of OX40 agonist ivuxolimab in advanced cancers. Clones were sequenced by immunoSEQ multiplex PCR, and TCRdb holds only the in-frame ones, with some missing. The table includes under 80,000 clones, around 85% detected once. The source material was CD4+ or CD8+ T cells sorted from blood, sampled in a trial of the OX40 agonist ivuxolimab. The receptor source for this set is an adult with an advanced solid tumor such as melanoma, head and neck, liver or kidney cancer.

V and J are TRBV6-6 and TRBJ2-5; D is unresolved. V was cut by 1 base and J by 1 base, with 4 bases left in between. Germline assignment: CDR1 MNHNY and CDR2 SVGAGI (reference sequence). This CDR3 is built from 13 residues. CDR3 in DNA: TGTGCCAGCAGTTACTGGTCCCAAGAGACCCAGTACTTC. It codes for CASSYWSQETQYF.

There are a few counts of this clone. The chain employs TRBV5-4 and TRBJ2-1; weak D call: TRBD2 (6 bases). Germline V gene data show CDR1 as SGHNT and CDR2 as YYREEE (reference sequence). Trimming removed 5 bases from V and 7 bases from J, with 19 bases in between. CDR3 size: 15 residues. The CDR3, as DNA: TGTGCCAGCAGGTGGAGCGGAGGGAGGAGGAATGAGCAGTTCTTC. Translation gives CASRWSGGRRNEQFF.

This rearrangement joins TRBV19 to TRBJ2-3, with no clear D. V was clipped by 7 bases and J by 6 bases, with 8 bases between them. Germline V lookup: CDR1 LNHDA, CDR2 SQIVND (reference sequence). The CDR3 sequence is 11 residues long. DNA of the CDR3: TGTGCCAGTACGAGTGGGGATACGCAGTATTTT. Protein product: CASTSGDTQYF. Full variable domain (outside the CDR3, taken from reference TRBV19 and TRBJ2-3): DGGITQSPKYLFRKEGQNVTLSCEQNLNHDAMYWYRQDPGQGLRLIYYSQIVNDFQKGDIAEGYSVSREKKESFPLTVTSAQKNPTAFYLCASTSGDTQYFGPGTRLTVL.